This T cell receptor (beta chain) was retrieved from a study of T-cell reconstitution after alpha-beta-depleted transplantation in children. Unique molecular identifiers were built into the TCRbeta library. Each CDR3 protein gets one entry after TCRdb re-called the PCR reads with MiXCR. The sample consists of hundreds of thousands of distinct CDR3 sequences, approximately 15% of them appearing once. Trimming shortened V by 5 bases and J by 2 bases, and 20 bases separated the two germline ends. CDR1 is DFQATT, CDR2 SNEGSKA, per germline (reference sequence). The CDR3 totals 16 residues. The gene calls are TRBV20-1 and TRBJ2-3, with D perhaps matching TRBD2 (6 bases). Sequenced material: PBMCs from the stem cell graft donor, taken from the stem cell graft. The source is a human donor who donated a stem cell graft to a child with acute myeloid leukemia. CDR3 in DNA: TGCAGTGCTCCGGGGGTCGGGACGGATTACACAGATACGCAGTATTTT. Amino acids: CSAPGVGTDYTDTQYF.